This T cell receptor beta chain is drawn from a study of cytomegalovirus exposure and HLA in healthy donors. Study results and limitations: Trimming of TCR beta V- and J-genes showed a link, identified in a later analysis, to a missense DCLRE1C variant. In a later analysis, common viral pathogens appeared linked to several of the most significant clusters.

A remark on this clone: The antigen is unknown.

In germline, CDR1 is SGHKS, CDR2 YYEKEE (reference sequence). This CDR3 has 15 amino acids. V shed 8 bases and J 4 bases; nucleotides not matched to a gene: 11. PCR involved 60 Vbeta and 13 Jbeta primers. The method was immunoSEQ multiplex PCR; TCRdb's version includes in-frame clones alone and lacks a portion of them. The sample includes 77,000 or so clones. The chain joins TRBV5-5 to TRBJ1-1; 10 bases align to TRBD1. This receptor was obtained from a man younger than 40 in good health and CMV-seronegative. The sequencing input was PBMCs. CDR3 sequence reads: CASLDRGRLATEAFF. DNA of the CDR3: TGTGCCAGTCTCGACAGGGGGCGGTTGGCCACTGAAGCTTTCTTT.